This T cell receptor beta chain emerged from a study of control samples from healthy donors and cancer patients. Generated by immunoSEQ multiplex PCR, the TCRdb table keeps only in-frame clones and is missing some. Altogether about 130,000 clones are present, approximately 90% being singletons, with the ten largest covering around 2.5%. From germline, CDR1 is LNHDA and CDR2 SQIVND (reference sequence). Trimming took 7 bases from V and 2 from J, leaving 11 bases between them. The CDR3 runs to 13 residues. Sequenced: blood. The receptor was derived from a man younger than 35 in good health. This chain uses TRBV19 with TRBJ1-1; no definite D call. This CDR3 reads CASTLWDNTEAFF. In DNA, the CDR3 is TGTGCCAGTACCCTCTGGGATAACACTGAAGCTTTCTTT.